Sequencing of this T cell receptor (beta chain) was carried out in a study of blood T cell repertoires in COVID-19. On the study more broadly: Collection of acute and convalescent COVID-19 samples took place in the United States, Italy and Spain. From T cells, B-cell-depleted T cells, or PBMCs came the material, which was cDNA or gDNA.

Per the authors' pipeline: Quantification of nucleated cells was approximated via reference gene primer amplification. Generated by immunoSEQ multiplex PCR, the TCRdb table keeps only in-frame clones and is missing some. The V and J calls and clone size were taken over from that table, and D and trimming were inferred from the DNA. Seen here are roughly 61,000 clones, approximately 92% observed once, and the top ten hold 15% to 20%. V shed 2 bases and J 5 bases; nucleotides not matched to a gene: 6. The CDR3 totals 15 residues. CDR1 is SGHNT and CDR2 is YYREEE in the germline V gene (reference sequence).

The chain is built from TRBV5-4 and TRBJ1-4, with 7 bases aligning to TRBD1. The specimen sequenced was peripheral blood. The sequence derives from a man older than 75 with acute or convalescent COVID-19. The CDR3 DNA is TGTGCCAGCAGCTTACGGGGACAGTTAAATGAAAAACTGTTTTTT. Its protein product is CASSLRGQLNEKLFF.